This paragraph reports one T cell receptor beta chain. These data belong to a study of blood T cell repertoires in COVID-19. As for the study in general: Specimens from acute and convalescent COVID-19 originated in the United States, Italy and Spain. The analysed material was cDNA or gDNA that came from T cells, B-cell-depleted T cells, or PBMCs.

Original handling: Scientists estimated how many nucleated cells there were by amplifying reference gene primers. Data came from immunoSEQ multiplex PCR; TCRdb stores just in-frame clones and leaves some out. The D gene and trimming were derived from the DNA, and the V and J assignments and clone size from that table. The data show around 250,000 clones, with 70% to 90% seen just once and 6.2% held by the top ten. Per germline, CDR1 SNHLY and CDR2 FYNNEI. This CDR3 is 14 amino acids long. V shed 7 bases, J shed 4 bases, and the junction held 7 bases outside the gene matches. The material sequenced was peripheral blood. The receptor was isolated from a man between 60 and 75 years old with acute or convalescent COVID-19. The gene calls are TRBV2 and TRBJ1-2; TRBD1 matches at 9 bases. CDR3 amino acids: CASMRDRAPYGYTF. DNA of the CDR3: TGTGCCAGCATGAGGGACAGGGCTCCCTATGGCTACACCTTC.